The subject of this entry is one T cell receptor (beta chain). The CDR3 loop spans 11 amino acids. The germline V and J ends were trimmed by 5 bases and 12 bases, with 13 bases remaining between them. The V gene's germline CDR1 is MDHEN and CDR2 SYDVKM. The data were taken from a study of blood T cell repertoires in COVID-19. The assay was immunoSEQ multiplex PCR, and TCRdb's table has in-frame clones only and misses some. Found here are just over 90,000 clones, 90% of them singletons; the top ten hold roughly 1.5%. This clonotype was obtained from a human donor with active COVID-19. The donor label of this sample is uncertain. V usage is TRBV28 and J usage is TRBJ1-1, with D unclear. Sequenced: peripheral blood. CDR3 bases: TGTGCCAGCAGTCCTTCCTTTCGTCCTTTCTTT. It yields the protein CASSPSFRPFF.